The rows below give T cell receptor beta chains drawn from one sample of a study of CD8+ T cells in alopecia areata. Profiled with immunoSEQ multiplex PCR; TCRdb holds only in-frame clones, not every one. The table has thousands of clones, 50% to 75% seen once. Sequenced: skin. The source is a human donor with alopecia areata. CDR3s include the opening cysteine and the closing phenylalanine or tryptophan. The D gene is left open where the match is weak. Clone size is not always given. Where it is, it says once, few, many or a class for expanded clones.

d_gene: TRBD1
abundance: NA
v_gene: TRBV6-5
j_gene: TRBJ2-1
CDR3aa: CASSYLTGGNEQFF
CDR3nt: TGTGCCAGCAGCTATCTCACAGGGGGCAATGAGCAGTTCTTC

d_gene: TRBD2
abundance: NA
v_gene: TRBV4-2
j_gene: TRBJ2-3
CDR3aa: CASSQDPILAGGIGTQYF
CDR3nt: TGTGCCAGCAGCCAAGATCCTATACTAGCGGGAGGGATCGGTACGCAGTATTTT

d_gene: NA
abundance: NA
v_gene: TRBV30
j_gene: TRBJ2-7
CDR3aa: CAWSWDGSYEQYF
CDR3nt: TGTGCCTGGAGTTGGGACGGGTCCTACGAGCAGTACTTC

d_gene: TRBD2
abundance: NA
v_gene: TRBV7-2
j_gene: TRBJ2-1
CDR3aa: CASSLKAGGSVWGNEQFF
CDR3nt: TGTGCCAGCAGCTTAAAAGCGGGAGGCTCCGTATGGGGCAATGAGCAGTTCTTC

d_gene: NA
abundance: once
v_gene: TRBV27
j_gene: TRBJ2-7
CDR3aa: CASSSPSRTGYEQYF
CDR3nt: TGTGCCAGCAGTTCCCCTAGTCGTACGGGATACGAGCAGTACTTC

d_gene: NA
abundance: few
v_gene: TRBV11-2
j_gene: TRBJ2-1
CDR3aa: CASSLTQGSYNEQFF
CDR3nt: TGTGCCAGCAGCTTAACTCAGGGCTCCTACAATGAGCAGTTCTTC

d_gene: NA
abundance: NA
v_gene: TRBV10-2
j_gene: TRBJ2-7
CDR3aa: CASSLRSGEQYF
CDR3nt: TGCGCCAGCAGTCTTAGATCGGGGGAGCAGTACTTC

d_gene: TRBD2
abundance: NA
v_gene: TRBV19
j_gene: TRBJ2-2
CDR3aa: CASSSSGTSVNTGELFF
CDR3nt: TGTGCCAGTAGCTCCTCCGGGACTAGCGTTAACACCGGGGAGCTGTTTTTT

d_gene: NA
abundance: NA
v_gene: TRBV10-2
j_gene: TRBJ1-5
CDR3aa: CASSDAGGGPQHF
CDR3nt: TGCGCCAGCAGTGACGCGGGAGGTGGGCCCCAGCATTTT

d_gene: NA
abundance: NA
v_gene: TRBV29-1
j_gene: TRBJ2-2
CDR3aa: CSVLRTGELFF
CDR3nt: TGCAGCGTTTTAAGAACCGGGGAGCTGTTTTTT

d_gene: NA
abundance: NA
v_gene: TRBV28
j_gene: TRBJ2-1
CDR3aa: CASSLYPRQDGNNEQFF
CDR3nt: TGTGCCAGCAGTTTATACCCTAGACAGGATGGTAACAATGAGCAGTTCTTC

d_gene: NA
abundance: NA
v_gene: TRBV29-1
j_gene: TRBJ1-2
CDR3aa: CSVDVTVSGYTF
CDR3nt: TGCAGCGTTGATGTCACAGTTAGTGGCTACACCTTC

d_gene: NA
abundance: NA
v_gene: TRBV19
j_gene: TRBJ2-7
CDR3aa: CASSIQTGYPYEQYF
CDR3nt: TGTGCCAGTAGTATTCAAACAGGGTATCCCTACGAGCAGTACTTC

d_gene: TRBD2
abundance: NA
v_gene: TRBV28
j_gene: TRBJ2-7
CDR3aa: CASSPSGRAHEQYF
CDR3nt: TGTGCCAGCAGTCCTAGCGGGAGGGCCCACGAGCAGTACTTC